The next 28 T cell receptor beta chains were all read from a single sample in a study of lymphopenia after photon versus proton radiotherapy. TCRdb keeps only in-frame clones here, not all; method: immunoSEQ multiplex PCR. The sample holds tens of thousands of clones, more than 90% seen once. Sequencing was performed on peripheral blood, taken from a patient treated with photon-based radiotherapy. Receptors originate from a woman in her thirties or forties with cholangiocarcinoma.

The chain has TRBV4-3 and TRBJ2-7; D possibly corresponds to TRBD2 (5 bases). This CDR3 region has 16 residues. V lost 3 bases and J lost 2, with 17 bases in between. Per germline, CDR1 LGHNA and CDR2 YSLEER. The CDR3 region is CASSQYGDSVTYEQYF. The CDR3 nucleotides are TGCGCCAGCAGCCAGTATGGAGATAGCGTTACCTACGAGCAGTACTTC.

The rearrangement links TRBV29-1 to TRBJ2-7; 7 positions agree with TRBD1. Unmatched junction bases numbered 14, after V lost 5 bases and J lost 7 bases. Germline V gene data show CDR1 as SQVTM and CDR2 as ANQGSEA. This CDR3 contains 14 residues. The CDR3 DNA sequence: TGCAGCGTTCGACCCGGGACAGCTGATGGAGAGCAGTACTTC. This encodes CSVRPGTADGEQYF.

The chain has TRBV6-5 and TRBJ2-3, with 7 bases lining up with TRBD1. CDR1 MNHEY and CDR2 SVGAGI come from the germline V gene. Losses at the gene ends were 2 bases for V and 0 bases for J; bases not matched to a gene: 5. The CDR3 has 16 amino acids. The CDR3 protein is CASSYPGGTSTDTQYF. The CDR3 DNA sequence: TGTGCCAGCAGTTACCCAGGGGGAACCAGCACAGATACGCAGTATTTT.

This chain links TRBV6-5 with TRBJ2-7; D is possibly TRBD1 or TRBD2 (5 bases each). This CDR3 is built from 13 residues. Trimming pared 2 bases from V and 7 bases from J, leaving 12 bases between. The germline V gene has CDR1 MNHEY and CDR2 SVGAGI. This CDR3 is CASSYLGTDEQYF. DNA for the CDR3: TGTGCCAGCAGTTACCTCGGGACGGATGAGCAGTACTTC.

This chain links TRBV7-3 with TRBJ1-1; 7 bases are a match to TRBD1. Trimming took 6 bases from V and 2 from J; bases not matched to a gene: 9. CDR1 and CDR2 (germline): SGHTA, FQGTGA. CDR3 length: 15 residues. CDR3 amino acids: CASSPDRDSNTEAFF. The DNA for the CDR3 is TGTGCCAGCAGTCCAGACCGGGACAGTAACACTGAAGCTTTCTTT.

The V and J genes are TRBV7-9 and TRBJ1-1; D is perhaps TRBD1 (6 bases). CDR3 size: 17 residues. Trimming cost V 5 bases and J 0 bases, with 19 bases left between them. Germline assignment: CDR1 SEHNR and CDR2 FQNEAQ (reference sequence). CDR3 sequence (DNA): TGTGCCAGCAGCCCCGGGGGGGGCGCAGGACTGAACACTGAAGCTTTCTTT. Its translation is CASSPGGGAGLNTEAFF.

This chain uses TRBV19 with TRBJ1-2, with D unresolved. This CDR3 is built from 14 residues. The germline V gene encodes CDR1 LNHDA and CDR2 SQIVND (reference sequence). V was shortened by 7 bases and J by 4 bases, with 16 bases between the two germline ends. CDR3 in amino acids: CASTDLQWTYGYTF. The CDR3 DNA is TGTGCCAGTACCGATCTTCAGTGGACCTATGGCTACACCTTC. Drawing the rest from reference TRBV19 and TRBJ1-2, the complete variable domain is DGGITQSPKYLFRKEGQNVTLSCEQNLNHDAMYWYRQDPGQGLRLIYYSQIVNDFQKGDIAEGYSVSREKKESFPLTVTSAQKNPTAFYLCASTDLQWTYGYTFGSGTRLTVV.

The chain joins TRBV2 to TRBJ1-1; unclear D gene. Trimming stripped 2 bases from V and 5 bases from J, with 0 bases between. The CDR3 sequence is 10 residues long. Per germline, CDR1 SNHLY and CDR2 FYNNEI. The CDR3 here is CASSETEAFF. The DNA for the CDR3 is TGTGCCAGCAGTGAAACTGAAGCTTTCTTT. The whole variable domain, remainder taken from reference TRBV2 and TRBJ1-1, is EPEVTQTPSHQVTQMGQEVILRCVPISNHLYFYWYRQILGQKVEFLVSFYNNEISEKSEIFDDQFSVERPDGSNFTLKIRSTKLEDSAMYFCASSETEAFFGQGTRLTVV.

CDR3 residues: CASSLASTDTQYF. In DNA, the CDR3 is TGCGCCAGCAGCCTCGCTAGCACAGATACGCAGTATTTT. V is TRBV5-1 and J is TRBJ2-3; D is uncertain. Germline V lookup: CDR1 SGHRS, CDR2 YFSETQ. V dropped 4 bases and J dropped 0 bases, with 6 bases sitting between them. The CDR3 is 13 residues long.

In its sample, this clone was seen once. V and J are TRBV9 and TRBJ2-1; D remains ambiguous. Trimming left V 3 bases short and J 0 bases short, with 10 bases between. CDR1 and CDR2 from the germline V gene are SGDLS and YYNGEE. The CDR3 contains 15 residues. CDR3 sequence (DNA): TGTGCCAGCAGCGCCGACTCGAGCTCCTACAATGAGCAGTTCTTC. It translates to CASSADSSSYNEQFF.

V and J are TRBV7-9 and TRBJ2-5, with 7 bases that match TRBD1. This CDR3 has 13 residues. CDR1 and CDR2 from the germline V gene are SEHNR and FQNEAQ (reference sequence). V shed 5 bases and J 4 bases; nucleotides not matched to a gene: 4. CDR3 region: CASSLGQRETQYF. The CDR3 coding sequence is TGTGCCAGCAGCCTGGGACAGCGAGAGACCCAGTACTTC.

This clone was seen once. The chain carries TRBV4-2 and TRBJ1-3; 7 nucleotides agree with TRBD1. Germline V CDR1 and CDR2: LGHNA, YNFKEQ. The CDR3 runs 17 residues. The J segment lost 4 bases and the V segment lost 4 bases, leaving 13 bases of the junction unmatched. The CDR3 DNA sequence: TGTGCCAGCAGCCCGCAAGGGTCGTGGACAGGCGGAAACACCATATATTTT. As protein: CASSPQGSWTGGNTIYF.

This clone has a handful of counts. The gene calls are TRBV28 and TRBJ2-5, with TRBD2 matching 14 bases. Germline V gene lookup returns CDR1 MDHEN and CDR2 SYDVKM. V trimming: 6 bases; J trimming: 1 base; junction bases outside the gene matches: 4. The CDR3 consists of 16 residues. The CDR3 region has the DNA TGTGCCAGCAGCCCCGGACTAGCGGGAGGCCAAGAGACCCAGTACTTC. Protein sequence: CASSPGLAGGQETQYF.

There are a few counts of this clone. The chain has TRBV5-1 and TRBJ2-3; tentatively, D is TRBD2 (5 bases). Germline CDR1 and CDR2: SGHRS and YFSETQ. Trimming took off 4 bases at V and 0 bases at J, with 12 bases between the two ends. This CDR3 has 15 residues. The CDR3 loop reads CASSVRGSSTDTQYF. The CDR3 nucleotides read TGCGCCAGCAGCGTACGGGGTTCTAGCACAGATACGCAGTATTTT. Together with reference TRBV5-1 and TRBJ2-3, the CDR3 gives the full variable domain: KAGVTQTPRYLIKTRGQQVTLSCSPISGHRSVSWYQQTPGQGLQFLFEYFSETQRNKGNFPGRFSGRQFSNSRSEMNVSTLELGDSALYLCASSVRGSSTDTQYFGPGTRLTVL.

This clone was seen just once. The CDR3 bases are TGTGCCAGCACCACTGGGGACAGACGGCCCCAGCATTTT. This sequence encodes CASTTGDRRPQHF. The chain couples TRBV28 to TRBJ1-5; TRBD1 matches at 7 bases. Trimming removed 7 bases from V and 9 bases from J; junction bases left unmatched: 9. The CDR3 extends over 13 amino acids. Per the germline V gene, CDR1 is MDHEN and CDR2 is SYDVKM.

The gene calls are TRBV5-6 and TRBJ2-1; D possibly corresponds to TRBD2 (5 bases). Germline V CDR1 and CDR2: SGHDT, YYEEEE. V was trimmed by 4 bases and J by 6 bases, leaving 14 bases between them. The CDR3 extends over 14 amino acids. CDR3 protein: CASSQTGIPNEQFF. The CDR3 region has the DNA TGTGCCAGCAGCCAAACGGGAATCCCCAATGAGCAGTTCTTC.

The chain is built from TRBV30 and TRBJ1-1, with D possibly being TRBD1 (5 bases). The CDR3 extends over 12 amino acids. V was shortened by 3 bases and J by 4 bases, with 9 bases between the two germline ends. CDR1 is GTSNPN, CDR2 SVGIG, per germline (reference sequence). Here the CDR3 reads CAWSLGGTEAFF. The CDR3 DNA follows: TGTGCCTGGAGCTTGGGGGGCACTGAAGCTTTCTTT.

This sequence joins TRBV6-4 and TRBJ2-2; no clear D gene. Per germline, CDR1 MRHNA and CDR2 SNTAGT. CDR3 length: 12 residues. The ends were cut back, 3 bases at V and 6 bases at J, with 5 bases in the middle. The CDR3 spells CASSERPGELFF. In DNA form, the CDR3 reads TGTGCCAGCAGTGAGCGACCCGGGGAGCTGTTTTTT.

The J gene is TRBJ1-4, the V gene TRBV28, with TRBD1 matching 9 bases. The V gene's germline CDR1 is MDHEN and CDR2 SYDVKM. The V segment lost 4 bases and the J segment 5 bases; nucleotides outside the gene matches: 8. This CDR3 spans 16 amino acids. CDR3 in DNA: TGTGCCAGCAGTTCACAGGGGGCGGCCAAAAATGAAAAACTGTTTTTT. Its translation is CASSSQGAAKNEKLFF.

The V and J genes are TRBV6-5 and TRBJ2-3; D might be TRBD1 (5 bases). The V end was cut by 2 bases, the J end by 2 bases, with 8 bases between. CDR1 MNHEY and CDR2 SVGAGI come from the germline V gene. This CDR3 has 14 residues. The CDR3 DNA sequence: TGTGCCAGCAGTTACGGGGCGAACACAGATACGCAGTATTTT. Its protein product is CASSYGANTDTQYF.

The chain has TRBV7-2 and TRBJ2-7; the match to TRBD2 covers 8 bases. CDR1 is SGHTA, CDR2 FQGNSA, per germline. V lost 1 base and J lost 7; bases outside the gene matches: 6. There are 14 residues in the CDR3. The chain's CDR3 is CASSLEGTREEQYF. In nucleotides, the CDR3 is TGTGCCAGCAGCTTAGAAGGGACTAGGGAAGAGCAGTACTTC.

V gene TRBV2 combines with J gene TRBJ2-1, with 9 positions matching TRBD1. This CDR3 has 14 amino acids. The germline V gene has CDR1 SNHLY and CDR2 FYNNEI. J gave up 9 bases and V 10 bases, and 13 bases lay outside the gene matches. CDR3 DNA: TGTGCCACCCGGTGGGACAGGGCTCTGGGTGAGCAGTTCTTC. Protein sequence: CATRWDRALGEQFF.

V and J are TRBV2 and TRBJ2-1; 11 bases agree with TRBD2. CDR3 length equals 15 residues. The V gene's germline CDR1 is SNHLY and CDR2 FYNNEI. V was clipped by 5 bases and J by 3 bases; unmatched bases: 3. CDR3 sequence: CASSPTSGSYNEQFF. The DNA for the CDR3 is TGTGCCAGCAGTCCCACTAGCGGGAGCTACAATGAGCAGTTCTTC.

The CDR3 region is CASSSVEGPSTDTQYF. CDR3 DNA: TGTGCCAGCAGTTCGGTGGAGGGACCTAGCACAGATACGCAGTATTTT. The chain recombines TRBV27 with TRBJ2-3; perhaps TRBD2 as D (6 bases). Trimming took 4 bases from V and 0 from J, leaving 14 bases between them. The CDR3 covers 16 residues. Germline loops: CDR1 MNHEY, CDR2 SMNVEV (reference sequence).

The gene calls are TRBV6-1 and TRBJ1-6; no definite D call. Germline V gene lookup returns CDR1 MNHNS and CDR2 SASEGT. The CDR3 length is 14 residues. The ends were cut back, 0 bases at V and 6 bases at J, with 6 bases in the middle. CDR3 DNA sequence: TGTGCCAGCAGTGAAGCGCTCTCTAATTCACCCCTCCACTTT. It specifies CASSEALSNSPLHF.

The CDR3 DNA sequence: TGTGCCAGCAGTGCGCCGACAGTTAGCAATCAGCCCCAGCATTTT. Amino acid sequence: CASSAPTVSNQPQHF. The V call is TRBV6-1, the J call TRBJ1-5, with D possibly matching TRBD1 (5 bases). The germline gives CDR1 MNHNS, CDR2 SASEGT. The CDR3 is 15 residues long. Trimming left V 4 bases short and J 0 bases short, with 10 bases between.

The gene calls are TRBV20-1 and TRBJ2-3; D gene uncertain. Germline assignment: CDR1 DFQATT and CDR2 SNEGSKA (reference sequence). V was clipped by 4 bases and J by 4 bases, with 6 bases between them. The CDR3 is 11 residues long. The CDR3 region is CSAIVSDTQYF. CDR3 nucleotides: TGCAGTGCTATAGTTTCAGATACGCAGTATTTT.

V gene TRBV9 combines with J gene TRBJ2-5; TRBD2 might be the D (5 bases). V lost 2 bases and J lost 2, with 7 bases in between. The CDR3 runs 13 residues. Germline assignment: CDR1 SGDLS and CDR2 YYNGEE. DNA of the CDR3: TGTGCCAGCAGCGTCCGGGGTCAAGAGACCCAGTACTTC. This encodes CASSVRGQETQYF.